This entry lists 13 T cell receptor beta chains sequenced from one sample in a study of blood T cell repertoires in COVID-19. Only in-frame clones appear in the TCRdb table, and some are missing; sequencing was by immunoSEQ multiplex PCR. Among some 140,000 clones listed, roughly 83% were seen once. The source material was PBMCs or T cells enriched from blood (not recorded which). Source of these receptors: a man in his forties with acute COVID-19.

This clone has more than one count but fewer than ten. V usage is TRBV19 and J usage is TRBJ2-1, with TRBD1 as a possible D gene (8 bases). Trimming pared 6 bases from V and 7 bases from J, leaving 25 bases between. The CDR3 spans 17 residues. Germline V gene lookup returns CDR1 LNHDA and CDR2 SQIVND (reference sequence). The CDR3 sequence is CASSPGQGISLANEQFF. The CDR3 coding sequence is TGTGCCAGTAGCCCCGGACAGGGAATTTCACTAGCGAATGAGCAGTTCTTC.

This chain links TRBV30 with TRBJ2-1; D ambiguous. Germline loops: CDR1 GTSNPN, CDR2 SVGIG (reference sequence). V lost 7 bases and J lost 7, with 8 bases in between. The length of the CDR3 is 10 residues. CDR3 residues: CAFSRNEQFF. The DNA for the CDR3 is TGTGCCTTCTCCAGGAATGAGCAGTTCTTC.

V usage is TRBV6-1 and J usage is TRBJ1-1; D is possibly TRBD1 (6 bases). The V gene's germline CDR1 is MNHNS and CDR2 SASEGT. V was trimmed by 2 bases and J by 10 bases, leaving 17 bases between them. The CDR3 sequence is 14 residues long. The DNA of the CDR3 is TGTGCCAGCAGTGAATCCAGGGGTGGGCGGGTAGCTTTCTTT. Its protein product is CASSESRGGRVAFF.

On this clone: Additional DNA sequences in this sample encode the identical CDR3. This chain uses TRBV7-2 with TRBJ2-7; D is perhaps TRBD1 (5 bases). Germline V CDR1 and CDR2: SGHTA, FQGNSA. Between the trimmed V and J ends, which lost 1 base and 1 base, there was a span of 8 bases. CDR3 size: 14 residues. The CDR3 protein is CASSLGPGSYEQYF. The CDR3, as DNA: TGTGCCAGCAGCTTAGGGCCAGGGTCCTACGAGCAGTACTTC.

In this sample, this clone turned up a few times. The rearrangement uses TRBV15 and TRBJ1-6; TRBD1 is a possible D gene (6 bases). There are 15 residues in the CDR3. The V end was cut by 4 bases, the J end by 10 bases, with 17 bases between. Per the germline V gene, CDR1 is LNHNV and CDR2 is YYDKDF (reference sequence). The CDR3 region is CATSTGQLGNSPLHF. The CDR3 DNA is TGTGCCACCAGCACAGGACAGCTCGGAAACTCACCCCTCCACTTT.

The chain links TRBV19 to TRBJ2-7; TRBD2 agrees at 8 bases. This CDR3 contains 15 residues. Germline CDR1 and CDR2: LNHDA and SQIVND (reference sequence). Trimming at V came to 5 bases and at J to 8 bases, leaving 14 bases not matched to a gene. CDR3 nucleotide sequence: TGTGCCAGTAGTCTCCAGACTAGCGCTGAGGCTCAGCAGTACTTC. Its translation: CASSLQTSAEAQQYF.

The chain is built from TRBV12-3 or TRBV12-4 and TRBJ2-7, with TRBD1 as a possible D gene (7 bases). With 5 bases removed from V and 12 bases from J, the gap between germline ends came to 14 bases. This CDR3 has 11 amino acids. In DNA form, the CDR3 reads TGTGCCAGCAGTCAGGGGGGTCAGCGGTACTTC. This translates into CASSQGGQRYF.

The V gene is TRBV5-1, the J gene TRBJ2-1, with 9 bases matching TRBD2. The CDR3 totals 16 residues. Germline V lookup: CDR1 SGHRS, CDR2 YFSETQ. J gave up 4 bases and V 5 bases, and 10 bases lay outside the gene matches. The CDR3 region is CASSQGSLAGYNEQFF. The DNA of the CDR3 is TGCGCCAGCAGTCAGGGGTCCCTAGCGGGATACAATGAGCAGTTCTTC.

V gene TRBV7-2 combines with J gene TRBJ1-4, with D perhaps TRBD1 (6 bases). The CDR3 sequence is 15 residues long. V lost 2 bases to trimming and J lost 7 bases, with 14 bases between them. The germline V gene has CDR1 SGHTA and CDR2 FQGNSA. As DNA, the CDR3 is TGTGCCAGCAGCTTACTTGGGGGCTGGAGTGAAAAACTGTTTTTT. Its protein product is CASSLLGGWSEKLFF.

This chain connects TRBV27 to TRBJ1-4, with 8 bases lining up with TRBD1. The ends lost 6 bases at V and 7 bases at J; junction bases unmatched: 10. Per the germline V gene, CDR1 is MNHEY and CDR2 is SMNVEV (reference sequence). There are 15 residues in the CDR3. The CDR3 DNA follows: TGTGCCAGCAGCCGCTCAGGGGGCGCGGGTGAAAAACTGTTTTTT. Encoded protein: CASSRSGGAGEKLFF.

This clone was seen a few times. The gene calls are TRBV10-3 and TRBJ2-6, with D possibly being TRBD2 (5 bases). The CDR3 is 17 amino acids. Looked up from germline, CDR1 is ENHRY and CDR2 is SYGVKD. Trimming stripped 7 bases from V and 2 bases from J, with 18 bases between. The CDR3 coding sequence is TGTGCCATCAACCCAGAAGAGGGAGAGACTGGGGCCAACGTCCTGACTTTC. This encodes CAINPEEGETGANVLTF.

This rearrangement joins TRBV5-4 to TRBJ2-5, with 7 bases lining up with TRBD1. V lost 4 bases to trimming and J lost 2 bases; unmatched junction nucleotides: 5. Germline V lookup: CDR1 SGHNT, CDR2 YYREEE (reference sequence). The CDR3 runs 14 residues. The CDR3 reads CASSRPGQQETQYF. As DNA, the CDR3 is TGTGCCAGCAGCCGACCGGGACAGCAAGAGACCCAGTACTTC. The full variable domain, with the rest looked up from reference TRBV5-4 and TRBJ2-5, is ETGVTQSPTHLIKTRGQQVTLRCSSQSGHNTVSWYQQALGQGPQFIFQYYREEENGRGNFPPRFSGLQFPNYSSELNVNALELDDSALYLCASSRPGQQETQYFGPGTRLLVL.

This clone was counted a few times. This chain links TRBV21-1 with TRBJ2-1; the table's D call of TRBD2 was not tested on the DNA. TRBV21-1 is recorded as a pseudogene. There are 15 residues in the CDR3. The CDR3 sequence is CASSNTASLNQEQFF. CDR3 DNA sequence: TGTGCCAGCAGCAATACGGCTAGTTTGAACCAGGAGCAGTTCTTC.